Included here is one T cell receptor beta chain sequence, with context. The CDR3 is 13 residues long. The germline V gene has CDR1 ENHRY and CDR2 SYGVKD. The ends lost 8 bases at V and 2 bases at J; junction bases unmatched: 4. The record originates from a study of T cell changes during pregnancy in multiple sclerosis. The data were produced by immunoSEQ multiplex PCR, yet TCRdb's version contains in-frame clones alone and is incomplete. The sample lists tens of thousands of clones, roughly 92% occurring once. The material was peripheral blood, obtained after pregnancy. V gene TRBV10-3 combines with J gene TRBJ2-5; 8 nucleotides line up with TRBD2. This TCR was recovered from a female donor in good health, enrolled as a control in a pregnancy study. CDR3 in amino acids: CAISAGGQETQYF. The CDR3 region has the DNA TGTGCCATCTCCGCGGGGGGACAAGAGACCCAGTACTTC.